The TCR beta chain described here comes from a study of molecular identifiers for immune sequencing clone quantification. Remarks on this clonotype: Its antigen is unidentified. Germline is not matched at one junction end, which may reflect a read error.

Germline V gene sequence: CDR1 SEHNR, CDR2 FQNEAQ (reference sequence). The CDR3 spans 14 residues. Whole-study findings and limits: In naive cells, clones above 20 RNA copies held under 1% of molecules, whereas in effector cells they held over 98%.

TCRdb called the PCR reads again in MiXCR, with one record for every CDR3 protein. The table has some 89,000 distinct CDR3 sequences, less than 25% seen once. The source material was naive CD8+ T cells from blood, with Jurkat cell RNA spiked in. Subset of the sample: FACS-sorted CD8+CD4-CCR7+CD45RA+ naive T cells. The chain is built from TRBV7-9 and TRBJ2-5; D is perhaps TRBD2 (5 bases). This sequence was found in a human donor in good health. Some libraries in this study had Jurkat cell RNA spiked in. The CDR3 region is CTSSSDFDRQTQYF. In DNA form, the CDR3 reads TGTACCAGCAGCTCGGACTTCGATCGGCAGACCCAGTACTTC.